Here is one TCR beta chain with its context. Its antigen is as yet unknown. This record comes from a study of T-cell memory formation after mild COVID-19. Study as a whole: Most TCR clusters belonged to a single donor.

Study-level results: CD4+ clones that contracted lay mainly in CM and EM; CD8+ ones lay in EMRA.

Using constant-segment primers, 5'RACE produced TCR alpha and TCR beta cDNA libraries carrying sample barcodes and UMIs. MiXCR, run by TCRdb on the 5' RACE reads, gives a single entry per CDR3 protein. This table holds under 700,000 distinct CDR3 sequences, roughly 21% found once. Germline CDR1 SNHLY, CDR2 FYNNEI. The CDR3 is 16 residues long. V gave up 6 bases and J gave up 7 bases; unmatched junction bases: 10. This chain uses TRBV2 with TRBJ2-1, with 12 nucleotides matching TRBD2. The TCR comes from an adult woman who had mild COVID-19 (a few samples of this study predate the infection). Cell type and time point are not known. The sequencing sample was made of PBMCs or a T cell subset sorted from them (not recorded which). For the CDR3, the DNA is TGTGCCAGCAGGCGCCGACTAGCGGGAGCGTTAAATGAGCAGTTCTTC. Amino acids: CASRRRLAGALNEQFF.